This T cell receptor beta chain was identified in a study of blood T cell repertoires in COVID-19. About the study: Some COVID-19 samples were acute and others convalescent; all came from the United States, Italy and Spain. Sources were T cells, B-cell-depleted T cells, or PBMCs; the material itself was cDNA or gDNA.

How the authors handled the data: Reference gene primer amplification in the assay estimated nucleated cell counts. Assay used: immunoSEQ multiplex PCR; TCRdb lists only in-frame clones, some missing. V and J calls and clone size follow that table, whereas D and trimming were derived from the DNA. The sample has 210,000 or so clones; under 90% are singletons. CDR1 SEHNR and CDR2 FQNEAQ come from the germline V gene (reference sequence). The CDR3 has 14 amino acids. Trimming took 0 bases from V and 1 from J, leaving 4 bases between them. In this sample, this clone turned up a few times. The sample consisted of peripheral blood. The chain couples TRBV7-9 to TRBJ1-5, with unresolved D. The sequence was obtained from a woman of 80 years or more with active or convalescent COVID-19. The CDR3 coding sequence is TGTGCCAGCAGCTTAGCCTACAGCAATCAGCCCCAGCATTTT. It translates to CASSLAYSNQPQHF.